This TCR beta chain is drawn from a study of CD8+ T cells in alopecia areata. Background on the study: The share of scalp area affected provided the severity score for treated patients. The study's findings and limits: Clonality exceeded that of normal scalp in lesional scalp, most notably in alopecia totalis/universalis. Scalp clonality and expanded CD8+ clones among the top 100 were significantly decreased by tofacitinib.

From germline, CDR1 is MNHEY and CDR2 SMNVEV (reference sequence). This CDR3 region has 15 residues. Trimming removed 2 bases from V and 7 bases from J, with 18 bases in between. Documented treatment: oral pan-JAK inhibitor, 5-10 mg twice daily. Researchers picked out CD4+ and CD8+ T cells from PBMCs by sorting. Turning to this clone: Its antigen remains unidentified.

Sequencing used cDNA as its template, made by extracting RNA and reverse transcribing it. TCRdb keeps only in-frame clones here, not all; method: immunoSEQ multiplex PCR. The sample records 200,000 to 250,000 clones, roughly two fifths being singletons. The sequences come from CD4+ T cells sorted from blood, collected around week 36, from a patient treated with tofacitinib. The V gene is TRBV27, the J gene TRBJ2-7; D might be TRBD1 (5 bases). This TCR derives from a human donor with alopecia areata. The CDR3 sequence: CASSLRGLPLGEQYF. The CDR3 region has the DNA TGTGCCAGCAGTTTAAGGGGTCTCCCACTCGGTGAGCAGTACTTC.